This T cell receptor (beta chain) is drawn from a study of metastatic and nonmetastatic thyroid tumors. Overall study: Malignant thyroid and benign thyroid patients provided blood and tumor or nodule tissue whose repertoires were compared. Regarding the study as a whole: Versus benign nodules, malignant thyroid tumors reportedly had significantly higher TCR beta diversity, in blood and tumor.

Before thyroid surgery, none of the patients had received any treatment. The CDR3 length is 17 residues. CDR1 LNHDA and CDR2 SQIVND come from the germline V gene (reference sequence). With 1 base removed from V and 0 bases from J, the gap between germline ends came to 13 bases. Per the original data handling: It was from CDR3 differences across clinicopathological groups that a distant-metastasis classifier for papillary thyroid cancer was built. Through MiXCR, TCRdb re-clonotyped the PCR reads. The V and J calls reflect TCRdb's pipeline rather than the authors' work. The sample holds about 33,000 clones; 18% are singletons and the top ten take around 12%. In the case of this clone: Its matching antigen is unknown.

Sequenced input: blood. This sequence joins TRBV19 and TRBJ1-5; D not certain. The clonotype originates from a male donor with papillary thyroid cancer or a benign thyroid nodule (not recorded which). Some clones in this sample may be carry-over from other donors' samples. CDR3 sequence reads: CASSIGRRSNSNQPQHF. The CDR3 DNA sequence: TGTGCCAGTAGTATAGGTCGCAGATCAAATAGCAATCAGCCCCAGCATTTT.